Given below is one T cell receptor (beta chain) in context. No antigen is known for it. These data come from a study of regulatory T cells in long-lasting Graves disease. Time point indicated: persistent/refractory GD, antithyroid drugs over 5 years with positive TRAb. The TCR library was prepared using RNA isolated from PBMCs. Arm-PCR with iRepertoire HTBI primers amplified the CDR3 regions for these TCR beta libraries. In TCRdb, the multiplex PCR reads were re-called with MiXCR into one record per CDR3 protein. The sample includes 500,000 to 800,000 distinct CDR3 sequences, around 30% of them seen just once. Study results and limitations: Persistent Graves' cases showed lower TCR diversity than newly diagnosed cases. Patients with persistent disease showed a bias toward TRBV28, TRBJ1-2 and TRBJ2-5.

CDR1 is SSHAT, CDR2 FNYEAQ, per germline (reference sequence). The V end lost 2 bases, the J end lost 1 base, and 11 bases lay between the germline ends. CDR3 size: 16 residues. Sequences were derived from peripheral blood mononuclear cells (PBMCs), sampled when the disease was refractory, from a patient treated with antithyroid drugs. This TCR came from a female donor with Graves disease. The chain has TRBV7-7 and TRBJ2-2; no clear D. CDR3 coding DNA: TGTGCCAGCAGCTTAAGGATTGAGTGGAACACCGGGGAGCTGTTTTTT. It yields the protein CASSLRIEWNTGELFF. The full variable domain, with the rest looked up from reference TRBV7-7 and TRBJ2-2, is GAGVSQSPRYKVTKRGQDVTLRCDPISSHATLYWYQQALGQGPEFLTYFNYEAQPDKSGLPSDRFSAERPEGSISTLTIQRTEQRDSAMYRCASSLRIEWNTGELFFGEGSRLTVL.